This T cell receptor (beta chain) was recorded in a study of early T cells in non-severe SARS-CoV-2 infection. This clonotype came up many times. TCRdb reprocessed the 5' RACE reads with MiXCR, giving one entry per CDR3 protein. Of over 30,000 distinct CDR3 sequences in the sample, approximately 7.1% were seen once. This CDR3 contains 15 residues. V was trimmed by 0 bases and J by 4 bases, leaving 12 bases between them. CDR1 is SGDLS and CDR2 is YYNGEE in the germline V gene. The specimen was whole blood, collected at baseline. The chain joins TRBV9 to TRBJ2-3; D ambiguous. This clonotype was sampled from an adult who was a healthcare worker with PCR-confirmed SARS-CoV-2 infection or an uninfected control (not recorded which). The DNA of the CDR3 is TGTGCCAGCAGCGTAGCCGGTGCGCGCCCAGATACGCAGTATTTT. Amino acid sequence: CASSVAGARPDTQYF.